This T cell receptor beta chain was recovered during a study of blood T cell repertoires in COVID-19. The CDR3 extends over 16 amino acids. Per germline, CDR1 SGHKS and CDR2 YYEKEE (reference sequence). Losses at the gene ends were 1 base for V and 8 bases for J; bases not matched to a gene: 10. In the authors' workflow: The assay estimated nucleated cells by amplifying reference gene primers. Sequencing used immunoSEQ multiplex PCR; TCRdb keeps in-frame clones, though not all of them. V and J calls and clone size are as listed in that table; D and trimming were resolved from the DNA. The sample gives around 300,000 clones, approximately 93% of which show up once; around 2.2% is in the top ten.

This chain joins TRBV5-5 and TRBJ2-3; 10 bases align to TRBD1. The receptor's source is a woman aged 25 to 39 with COVID-19, enrolled during active disease. The sample comprised peripheral blood. The CDR3 DNA sequence: TGTGCCAGCAGCTTGAGGGACAGGGGTTCAAGAGGTACGCAGTATTTT. It is translated as CASSLRDRGSRGTQYF.